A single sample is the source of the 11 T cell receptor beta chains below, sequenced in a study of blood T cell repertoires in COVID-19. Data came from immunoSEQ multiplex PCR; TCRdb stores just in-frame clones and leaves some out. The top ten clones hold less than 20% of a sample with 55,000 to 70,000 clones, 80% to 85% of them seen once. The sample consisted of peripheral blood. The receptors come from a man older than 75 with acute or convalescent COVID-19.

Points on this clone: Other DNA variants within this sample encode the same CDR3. The DNA for the CDR3 is TGTGCCAGCAGCTCTACAGGGAACACTGAAGCTTTCTTT. It is translated as CASSSTGNTEAFF. The chain joins TRBV7-3 to TRBJ1-1, with D possibly matching TRBD1 (5 bases). The CDR3 loop spans 13 amino acids. The V end lost 4 bases, the J end lost 1 base, and 7 bases lay between the germline ends. Germline V CDR1 and CDR2: SGHTA, FQGTGA. The full variable domain, in which reference TRBV7-3 and TRBJ1-1 provide the parts outside the CDR3, is GAGVSQTPSNKVTEKGKYVELRCDPISGHTALYWYRQSLGQGPEFLIYFQGTGAADDSGLPNDRFFAVRPEGSVSTLKIQRTERGDSAVYLCASSSTGNTEAFFGQGTRLTVV.

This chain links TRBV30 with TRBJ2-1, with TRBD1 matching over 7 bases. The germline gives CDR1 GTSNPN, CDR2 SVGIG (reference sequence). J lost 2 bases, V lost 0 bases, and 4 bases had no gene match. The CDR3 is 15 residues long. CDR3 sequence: CAWSVPGQTYNEQFF. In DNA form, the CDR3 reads TGTGCCTGGAGTGTACCGGGACAGACCTACAATGAGCAGTTCTTC.

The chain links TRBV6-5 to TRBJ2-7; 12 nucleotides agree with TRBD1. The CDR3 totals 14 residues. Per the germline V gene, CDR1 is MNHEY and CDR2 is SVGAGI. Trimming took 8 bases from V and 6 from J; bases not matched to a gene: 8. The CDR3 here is CASVSGTGGFEQYF. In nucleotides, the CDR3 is TGTGCCAGCGTTTCCGGGACAGGGGGCTTCGAGCAGTACTTC.

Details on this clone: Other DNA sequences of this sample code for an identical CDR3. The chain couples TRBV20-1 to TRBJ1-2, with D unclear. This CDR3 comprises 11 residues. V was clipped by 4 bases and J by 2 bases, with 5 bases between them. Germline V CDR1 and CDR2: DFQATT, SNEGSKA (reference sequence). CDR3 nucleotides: TGCAGTGCTACCGGGAACTATGGCTACACCTTC. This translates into CSATGNYGYTF.

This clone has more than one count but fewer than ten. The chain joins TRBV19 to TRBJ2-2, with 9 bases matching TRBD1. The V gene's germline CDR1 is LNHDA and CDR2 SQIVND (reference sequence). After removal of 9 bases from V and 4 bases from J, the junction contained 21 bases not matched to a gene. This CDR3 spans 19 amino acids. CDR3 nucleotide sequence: TGTGCCAGCGGGGGGACCTACAGGGGGCCCCGGGAACGCACCGGGGAGCTGTTTTTT. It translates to CASGGTYRGPRERTGELFF.

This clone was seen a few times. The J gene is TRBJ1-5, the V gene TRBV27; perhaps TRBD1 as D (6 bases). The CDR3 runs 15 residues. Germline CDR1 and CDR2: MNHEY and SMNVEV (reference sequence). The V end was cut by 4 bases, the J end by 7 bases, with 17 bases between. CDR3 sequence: CASSSATQGDQPQHF. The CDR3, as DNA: TGTGCCAGCAGTTCCGCGACACAGGGAGACCAGCCCCAGCATTTT.

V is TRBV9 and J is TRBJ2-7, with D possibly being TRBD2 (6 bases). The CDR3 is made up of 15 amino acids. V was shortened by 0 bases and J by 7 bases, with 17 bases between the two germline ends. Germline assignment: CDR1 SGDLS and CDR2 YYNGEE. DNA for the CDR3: TGTGCCAGCAGCGTAGCTGGGGACTCCTCGGGGGAGCAGTACTTC. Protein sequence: CASSVAGDSSGEQYF.

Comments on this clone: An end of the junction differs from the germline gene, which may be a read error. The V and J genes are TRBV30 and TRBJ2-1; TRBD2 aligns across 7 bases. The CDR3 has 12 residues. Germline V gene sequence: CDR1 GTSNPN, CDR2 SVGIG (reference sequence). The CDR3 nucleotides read TGTGCCGGGAGGGGTAGCGGCGGCTCCCAGTTCTTC. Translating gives CAGRGSGGSQFF.

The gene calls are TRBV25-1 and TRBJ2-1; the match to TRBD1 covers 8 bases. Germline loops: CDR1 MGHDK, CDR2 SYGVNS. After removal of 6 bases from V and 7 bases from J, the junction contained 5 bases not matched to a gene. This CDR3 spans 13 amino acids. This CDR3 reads CASRLTGANEQFF. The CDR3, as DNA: TGTGCCAGCAGGCTGACAGGGGCTAATGAGCAGTTCTTC.

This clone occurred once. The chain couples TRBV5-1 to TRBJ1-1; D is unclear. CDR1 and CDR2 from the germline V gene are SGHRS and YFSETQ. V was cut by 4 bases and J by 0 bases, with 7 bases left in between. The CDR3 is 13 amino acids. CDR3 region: CASSTFMNTEAFF. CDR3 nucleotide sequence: TGCGCCAGCAGCACTTTCATGAACACTGAAGCTTTCTTT.

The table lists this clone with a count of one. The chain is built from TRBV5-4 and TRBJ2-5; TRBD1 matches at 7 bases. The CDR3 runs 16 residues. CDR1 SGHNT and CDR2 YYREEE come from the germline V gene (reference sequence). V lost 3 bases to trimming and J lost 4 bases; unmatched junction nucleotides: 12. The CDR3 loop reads CASSSGDRVLRETQYF. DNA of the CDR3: TGTGCCAGCAGCTCAGGCGACAGGGTTCTTCGAGAGACCCAGTACTTC.